This paragraph reports one TCR beta chain. V lost 5 bases, J lost 4 bases, and 14 bases lay in between. This CDR3 is 14 amino acids long. Germline V CDR1 and CDR2: LGHDT, YNNKEL (reference sequence). The record originates from a study of blood T cell repertoires in COVID-19. The table came from immunoSEQ multiplex PCR; TCRdb's copy has only in-frame clones and leaves some out. The sample records roughly 170,000 clones, about 88% being singletons. The sequenced material came from peripheral blood. The source is a woman aged 45-65 years with COVID-19, enrolled during active disease. The rearrangement joins TRBV3-1 (or the pseudogene TRBV3-2) to TRBJ1-1; D perhaps matches TRBD1 (5 bases). The CDR3 coding sequence is TGTGCCAGCAGCGGGGTTGGGGGGTCCACTGAAGCTTTCTTT. Protein sequence: CASSGVGGSTEAFF.